The 30 T cell receptor beta chains below come from one sample, sequenced in a study of T cell responses to AZD1222 COVID-19 vaccine. Assay used: immunoSEQ multiplex PCR; TCRdb lists only in-frame clones, some missing. The sample has 100,000 to 150,000 clones; more than 90% are singletons. Sample: peripheral blood, taken 28 days after the second AZD1222 dose. The receptor set was obtained from an adult who received the AZD1222 COVID-19 vaccine.

This sequence joins TRBV4-3 and TRBJ1-4, with 7 bases aligning to TRBD1. The CDR3 loop spans 16 amino acids. Germline V gene sequence: CDR1 LGHNA, CDR2 YSLEER. Trimming took 0 bases from V and 6 from J; bases not matched to a gene: 7. The DNA for the CDR3 is TGCGCCAGCAGCCAAGATTGGGGCAGGGGGGATGAAAAACTGTTTTTT. It specifies CASSQDWGRGDEKLFF.

V usage is TRBV30 and J usage is TRBJ2-5; possible D gene TRBD1, 6 bases. Between the trimmed V and J ends, which lost 6 bases and 3 bases, there was a span of 8 bases. The germline V gene has CDR1 GTSNPN and CDR2 SVGIG (reference sequence). This CDR3 has 11 amino acids. The CDR3 sequence: CACRTEETQYF. The CDR3 coding sequence is TGTGCCTGTCGGACAGAAGAGACCCAGTACTTC.

The rearrangement uses TRBV7-9 and TRBJ2-5, with D possibly TRBD1 on 5 matching bases. Trimming removed 2 bases at V and 7 bases at J, with 17 bases between. The CDR3 loop spans 15 amino acids. Germline CDR1 SEHNR, CDR2 FQNEAQ (reference sequence). The CDR3 sequence is CASSLMPRERGTQYF. The CDR3 DNA reads as TGTGCCAGCAGCTTAATGCCTAGGGAAAGGGGGACCCAGTACTTC.

The genes are TRBV28 and TRBJ2-5, with D uncertain. With 7 bases removed from V and 7 bases from J, the gap between germline ends came to 7 bases. The CDR3 sequence is 10 residues long. The V gene's germline CDR1 is MDHEN and CDR2 SYDVKM. The CDR3 DNA is TGTGCCAGCATGCGTAGGACCCAGTACTTC. This translates into CASMRRTQYF.

The V and J genes are TRBV10-3 and TRBJ1-1; TRBD1 matches 7 bases. CDR1 and CDR2 from the germline V gene are ENHRY and SYGVKD. The CDR3 sequence is 16 residues long. The trim removed 0 bases at V and 4 bases at J, leaving 8 bases unmatched. CDR3 region: CAISESGRGRGTEAFF. The CDR3 DNA sequence: TGTGCCATCAGTGAGTCGGGGAGGGGGCGAGGCACTGAAGCTTTCTTT.

V is TRBV24-1 and J is TRBJ2-1; TRBD1 aligns across 7 bases. The CDR3 loop spans 13 amino acids. V lost 9 bases to trimming and J lost 3 bases; unmatched junction nucleotides: 4. The germline CDR1 and CDR2 sequences are KGHDR and SFDVKD. In DNA form, the CDR3 reads TGTGCCACCCGGGACAGTTACTACAATGAGCAGTTCTTC. Translating gives CATRDSYYNEQFF.

This clone turned up a few times. The chain uses TRBV5-6 and TRBJ1-1, with 7 bases matching TRBD1. Trimming at V came to 3 bases and at J to 3 bases, leaving 11 bases not matched to a gene. This CDR3 spans 16 amino acids. Germline V lookup: CDR1 SGHDT, CDR2 YYEEEE. The CDR3 nucleotides read TGTGCCAGCAGCTACTCCTTGGACAGGTCCCACACTGAAGCTTTCTTT. Protein sequence: CASSYSLDRSHTEAFF.

The chain combines TRBV18 with TRBJ2-1, with TRBD1 as a possible D gene (6 bases). Between the trimmed V and J ends, which lost 3 bases and 1 base, there was a span of 10 bases. This CDR3 is 15 amino acids long. The germline V gene encodes CDR1 KGHSH and CDR2 LQKENI. In DNA, the CDR3 is TGTGCCAGCTCACCGAGCCAGGGGTCCTACAATGAGCAGTTCTTC. Encoded protein: CASSPSQGSYNEQFF.

This clone was counted a few times. V gene TRBV5-6 combines with J gene TRBJ2-7, with a tentative D call TRBD2 (5 bases). V shed 1 base and J shed 0 bases, with 23 bases lying between them. CDR3 length equals 19 residues. Germline CDR1 is SGHDT and CDR2 is YYEEEE. The chain's CDR3 is CASSLSFMSGPSSSYEQYF. In nucleotides, the CDR3 is TGTGCCAGCAGCTTGAGTTTTATGAGCGGCCCTTCAAGCTCCTACGAGCAGTACTTC.

CDR3 DNA sequence: TGTGCCAGTAGTAGCCCCCCGACAGGTGGCAATTCACCCCTCCACTTT. Protein: CASSSPPTGGNSPLHF. The genes are TRBV19 and TRBJ1-6; D is perhaps TRBD1 (6 bases). Germline CDR1 reads LNHDA; CDR2 reads SQIVND (reference sequence). The V end was cut by 4 bases, the J end by 7 bases, with 17 bases between. The CDR3 spans 16 residues.

This rearrangement joins TRBV7-6 to TRBJ2-5; 15 nucleotides line up with TRBD2. The CDR3 consists of 17 residues. The V gene end was trimmed by 5 bases and the J gene end by 1 base; junction bases not matched to a gene: 5. The germline gives CDR1 SGHVS, CDR2 FNYEAQ. Here the CDR3 reads CASSPGLAGGLQETQYF. In DNA, the CDR3 is TGTGCCAGCAGCCCGGGACTAGCGGGGGGCCTCCAAGAGACCCAGTACTTC.

The chain joins TRBV2 to TRBJ2-7; D possibly corresponds to TRBD1 (6 bases). In germline, CDR1 is SNHLY, CDR2 FYNNEI. V lost 5 bases to trimming and J lost 1 base, with 12 bases between them. This CDR3 spans 14 amino acids. The CDR3 here is CASSQGRTSYEQYF. Written as DNA, the CDR3 is TGTGCCAGCAGTCAGGGGCGTACATCCTACGAGCAGTACTTC.

This chain uses TRBV5-1 with TRBJ1-1; 8 bases map to TRBD1. V lost 4 bases, J lost 3 bases, and 8 bases stayed unmatched. The CDR3 covers 15 residues. Germline-derived CDR1 and CDR2 are SGHRS and YFSETQ. The CDR3 loop is CASSNNRGVDTEAFF. The CDR3 DNA is TGCGCCAGCAGCAACAACAGGGGGGTTGACACTGAAGCTTTCTTT.

The chain couples TRBV23-1 to TRBJ1-5, with D tentatively TRBD1 (5 bases). TRBV23-1 carries the ORF label, with uncertain function. The V gene lost 3 bases and the J gene lost 5 bases, with 11 bases spanning the gap. The CDR3 runs 14 residues. Here the CDR3 reads CASSHGGRYQPQHF. CDR3 nucleotide sequence: TGCGCCAGCAGTCATGGGGGGAGGTATCAGCCCCAGCATTTT.

The chain is built from TRBV29-1 and TRBJ1-1; 7 nucleotides agree with TRBD1. The CDR3 covers 13 residues. V was pared by 6 bases and J by 0 bases, with 4 bases of the junction left unmatched. CDR1 is SQVTM and CDR2 is ANQGSEA in the germline V gene. The DNA of the CDR3 is TGCAGCGTCCAAACAGGGGTGAACACTGAAGCTTTCTTT. Translated, it gives CSVQTGVNTEAFF.

The chain has TRBV18 and TRBJ1-1; perhaps TRBD1 as D (6 bases). The germline V and J ends were trimmed by 5 bases and 3 bases, with 13 bases remaining between them. The CDR3 is made up of 14 amino acids. Germline-derived CDR1 and CDR2 are KGHSH and LQKENI. CDR3 nucleotide sequence: TGTGCCAGCTCAACACAGGGTAGGGACACTGAAGCTTTCTTT. Its translation is CASSTQGRDTEAFF.

The genes are TRBV7-3 and TRBJ1-5, with D uncertain. The V end lost 5 bases, the J end lost 4 bases, and 9 bases lay between the germline ends. This CDR3 comprises 13 residues. Germline V lookup: CDR1 SGHTA, CDR2 FQGTGA. The CDR3 region has the DNA TGTGCCAGCAGCAACGGACGGAATCAGCCCCAGCATTTT. Amino acid sequence: CASSNGRNQPQHF. Complete variable domain (other parts from reference TRBV7-3 and TRBJ1-5): GAGVSQTPSNKVTEKGKYVELRCDPISGHTALYWYRQSLGQGPEFLIYFQGTGAADDSGLPNDRFFAVRPEGSVSTLKIQRTERGDSAVYLCASSNGRNQPQHFGDGTRLSIL.

The CDR3 loop reads CASSSILMNTEAFF. DNA of the CDR3: TGCGCCAGCAGTTCTATTCTGATGAACACTGAAGCTTTCTTT. The V gene is TRBV5-1, the J gene TRBJ1-1; no clear D gene. Looked up from germline, CDR1 is SGHRS and CDR2 is YFSETQ. V was pared by 5 bases and J by 0 bases, with 11 bases between. The CDR3 extends over 14 amino acids.

This rearrangement joins TRBV5-6 to TRBJ2-7, with a weak D call TRBD2 (6 bases). The V end was cut by 1 base, the J end by 3 bases, with 11 bases between. The CDR3 covers 14 residues. Germline CDR1 SGHDT, CDR2 YYEEEE. CDR3 in DNA: TGTGCCAGCAGCTTGTTCGGGGGTTACTACGAGCAGTACTTC. This sequence encodes CASSLFGGYYEQYF.

The table lists this clone with a count of one. The chain joins TRBV7-2 to TRBJ2-3; maybe TRBD1 (5 bases). CDR3 length: 16 residues. The germline V gene encodes CDR1 SGHTA and CDR2 FQGNSA. V lost 5 bases, J lost 4 bases, and 19 bases lay in between. The CDR3 DNA sequence: TGTGCCAGCAGCCCTTTTCAGGGTAATCTTCCAGATACGCAGTATTTT. Translation: CASSPFQGNLPDTQYF.

This clone was found a few times. This rearrangement joins TRBV6-4 to TRBJ2-2; the match to TRBD2 covers 10 bases. The CDR3 contains 17 residues. Germline V gene data show CDR1 as MRHNA and CDR2 as SNTAGT. Trimming took 6 bases from V and 3 from J; bases not matched to a gene: 10. The CDR3 DNA follows: TGTGCCAGCAGCCGGGACCCTAGCGGGGGTTACACCGGGGAGCTGTTTTTT. Amino acid sequence: CASSRDPSGGYTGELFF.

The chain is built from TRBV5-5 and TRBJ1-1, with D uncertain. CDR3 size: 15 residues. V lost 0 bases and J lost 0, with 9 bases in between. Germline V gives CDR1 SGHKS, CDR2 YYEKEE (reference sequence). In DNA, the CDR3 is TGTGCCAGCAGCTTGGTAGAGGTGATGAACACTGAAGCTTTCTTT. Amino acid sequence: CASSLVEVMNTEAFF.

The CDR3 coding sequence is TGCAGCGTTGAAGGGGCTTGGGGAGATACGCAGTATTTT. Protein sequence: CSVEGAWGDTQYF. The chain links TRBV29-1 to TRBJ2-3; unclear D gene. Germline CDR1 reads SQVTM; CDR2 reads ANQGSEA. This CDR3 is built from 13 residues. The V end lost 1 base, the J end lost 5 bases, and 10 bases lay between the germline ends.

V and J are TRBV2 and TRBJ2-5; D gene unclear. Deletions cut 7 bases from V and 5 bases from J, with 8 bases between. The length of the CDR3 is 11 residues. Germline V gives CDR1 SNHLY, CDR2 FYNNEI. The CDR3 DNA reads as TGTGCCAGCACCGTGCTCGAGACCCAGTACTTC. Translating gives CASTVLETQYF.

V usage is TRBV4-2 and J usage is TRBJ1-1, with D unclear. CDR1 and CDR2 from the germline V gene are LGHNA and YNFKEQ. There are 13 residues in the CDR3. V lost 0 bases to trimming and J lost 7 bases, with 9 bases between them. Written as DNA, the CDR3 is TGTGCCAGCAGCCAAGACATCTTTGGTGAAGCTTTCTTT. This gives the protein CASSQDIFGEAFF.

This clone showed up just once. V gene TRBV9 combines with J gene TRBJ1-1; 7 bases are shared with TRBD1. This CDR3 contains 18 residues. Germline assignment: CDR1 SGDLS and CDR2 YYNGEE. The J segment lost 3 bases and the V segment lost 3 bases, leaving 17 bases of the junction unmatched. The CDR3 loop is CASSAVADGTGEDTEAFF. The CDR3 region has the DNA TGTGCCAGCAGCGCGGTAGCAGATGGAACAGGGGAGGACACTGAAGCTTTCTTT.

This chain links TRBV6-5 with TRBJ1-2, with D tentatively TRBD1 (5 bases). V was clipped by 7 bases and J by 3 bases, with 9 bases between them. This CDR3 region has 12 residues. The germline V gene has CDR1 MNHEY and CDR2 SVGAGI. As DNA, the CDR3 is TGTGCCAGCATGACAGCGTACTATGGCTACACCTTC. Encoded protein: CASMTAYYGYTF.

V and J are TRBV7-9 and TRBJ1-4; TRBD1 aligns across 11 bases. After removal of 5 bases from V and 0 bases from J, the junction contained 5 bases not matched to a gene. CDR1 is SEHNR and CDR2 is FQNEAQ in the germline V gene (reference sequence). This CDR3 has 17 residues. CDR3 coding DNA: TGTGCCAGCAGCAGTAGGGACAGGGGGGCAACTAATGAAAAACTGTTTTTT. It specifies CASSSRDRGATNEKLFF.

This sequence joins TRBV9 and TRBJ1-6, with D tentatively TRBD1 (6 bases). CDR1 and CDR2 from the germline V gene are SGDLS and YYNGEE. This CDR3 has 16 residues. V was cut by 0 bases and J by 7 bases, with 14 bases left in between. The CDR3 region has the DNA TGTGCCAGCAGCGTAGATCCAGGGGCAAGGAATTCACCCCTCCACTTT. This sequence encodes CASSVDPGARNSPLHF.

This sequence joins TRBV3-1 (or the pseudogene TRBV3-2) and TRBJ1-2; D is unresolved. Trimming pared 1 base from V and 6 bases from J, leaving 6 bases between. This CDR3 is 12 amino acids long. Germline CDR1 is LGHDT and CDR2 is YNNKEL (reference sequence). CDR3 region: CASSQAEHGYTF. CDR3 nucleotides: TGTGCCAGCAGCCAAGCGGAACATGGCTACACCTTC.